This is a list of T cell receptor beta chains from one sample in a study of blood T cell repertoires in COVID-19. Data came from immunoSEQ multiplex PCR; TCRdb stores just in-frame clones and leaves some out. This sample has about 270,000 clones, with approximately 85% found just once. The sample consisted of PBMCs or T cells enriched from blood (not recorded which). The receptors derive from a woman aged 30 to 39 who had recovered from COVID-19. Both conserved end residues are part of each CDR3. Fields, in order: CDR3 length, D gene, J gene, V gene, clone size, CDR3 DNA, CDR3 protein. D genes are given only for firm matches. Clone size is not always given. Where it is, it says once, few, many or a class for expanded clones.

>15|NA|TRBJ1-1|TRBV7-2|NA
TGTGCCAGCAGCTTAGCTCAGTTCTGGGCGACTGAAGCTTTCTTT
CASSLAQFWATEAFF
>15|NA|TRBJ2-5|TRBV11-2|NA
TGTGCCAGCAGCATCTCAGCGTTCCCCCAAGAGACCCAGTACTTC
CASSISAFPQETQYF
>15|NA|TRBJ1-4|TRBV7-2|NA
TGTGCCAGCAGCCTAAGGGCTCAGGGCAGGGAAAAACTGTTTTTT
CASSLRAQGREKLFF
>13|NA|TRBJ2-5|TRBV28|NA
TGTGCCAGCTCGGAGGGAGGATCAGAGACCCAGTACTTC
CASSEGGSETQYF
>13|TRBD1|TRBJ1-1|TRBV5-1|NA
TGCGCCAGCAGCTCGCTGACAGGGAATGAAGCTTTCTTT
CASSSLTGNEAFF
>14|NA|TRBJ1-1|TRBV6-5|few
TGTGCCAGCAGTTACCAGGGAACGAACACTGAAGCTTTCTTT
CASSYQGTNTEAFF
>15|TRBD1|TRBJ1-2|TRBV15|NA
TGTGCCACCAGCAGACCAGGGGGTGAGAACTATGGCTACACCTTC
CATSRPGGENYGYTF
>11|NA|TRBJ2-5|TRBV20-1|NA
TGCAGCCACAGGCCACAAGAGACCCAGTACTTC
CSHRPQETQYF
>14|TRBD1|TRBJ2-7|TRBV5-1|NA
TGCGCCAGCAGGCTAAGGACAGGGTACTACGAGCAGTACTTC
CASRLRTGYYEQYF
>16|TRBD2|TRBJ2-3|TRBV9|NA
TGTGCCAGCAGCGTCGGGACTAGCGGTGCGGCAGATACGCAGTATTTT
CASSVGTSGAADTQYF
>15|TRBD1|TRBJ1-5|TRBV30|NA
TGTGCCATGGACAGGGAGGCGTATAGCAATCAGCCCCAGCATTTT
CAMDREAYSNQPQHF
>15|TRBD1|TRBJ1-2|TRBV6-2/TRBV6-3|NA
TGTGCCAGCAGTTATGGGGCAGGGGGCGACTATGGCTACACCTTC
CASSYGAGGDYGYTF
>12|TRBD2|TRBJ2-5|TRBV30|few
TGTGCCTCCAGCGGGGTAAAAGAGACCCAGTACTTC
CASSGVKETQYF
>12|TRBD1|TRBJ1-2|TRBV2|NA
TGTGCCACGCAGACAGGGGTCGATGGCTACACCTTC
CATQTGVDGYTF